The 10 T cell receptor beta chains listed next were all sequenced from one sample in a study of shared clonotypes between healthy human individuals. The repertoire was sequenced with immunoSEQ multiplex PCR; TCRdb's copy has only in-frame clones and lacks some. This sample has approximately 1,500,000 clones, with 95% to 99% found just once. Sample: naive CD4+ T cells sorted from blood. Stated subset: CD45RA+ positively selected. The source of these receptors is a young man in good health.

In this sample, this clone turned up once. The CDR3 DNA reads as TGTGCCAGCAGCGTAGCAGAGGGGGGAATCCAAGAGACCCAGTACTTC. Translated, it gives CASSVAEGGIQETQYF. This chain connects TRBV9 to TRBJ2-5; TRBD1 or TRBD2 may be the D gene (6 bases each). Germline CDR1 SGDLS, CDR2 YYNGEE. Trimming cost V 0 bases and J 1 base, with 13 bases left between them. CDR3 size: 16 residues.

The rearrangement links TRBV19 to TRBJ2-7; a possible D gene is TRBD1 (6 bases). Germline values: CDR1 LNHDA, CDR2 SQIVND (reference sequence). The V end was cut by 4 bases, the J end by 0 bases, with 10 bases between. The CDR3 has 14 residues. CDR3 nucleotides: TGTGCCAGTAGTACAACAGGGACCTCCTACGAGCAGTACTTC. Residues: CASSTTGTSYEQYF.

The chain recombines TRBV2 with TRBJ2-3; perhaps TRBD2 as D (5 bases). CDR1 SNHLY and CDR2 FYNNEI come from the germline V gene. V was clipped by 5 bases and J by 0 bases, with 12 bases between them. The CDR3 runs to 15 residues. The CDR3 reads CASSLYGKSTDTQYF. DNA for the CDR3: TGTGCCAGCAGTCTATACGGGAAGAGCACAGATACGCAGTATTTT.

The V and J genes are TRBV7-3 and TRBJ1-2, with 9 bases aligning to TRBD1. Germline CDR1 SGHTA, CDR2 FQGTGA. The trim removed 3 bases at V and 4 bases at J, leaving 0 bases unmatched. The length of the CDR3 is 13 residues. This CDR3 reads CASSLDRGYGYTF. The CDR3 region has the DNA TGTGCCAGCAGCTTGGACAGGGGCTATGGCTACACCTTC.

The gene calls are TRBV5-1 and TRBJ2-7; 15 bases match TRBD2. Germline trimming cut 4 bases from V and 2 bases from J; bases unmatched to any gene: 7. The germline V gene encodes CDR1 SGHRS and CDR2 YFSETQ. This CDR3 spans 17 amino acids. Written as DNA, the CDR3 is TGCGCCAGCAGCGGGGGACTAGCGGGAGGCGGCGCCTACGAGCAGTACTTC. Translation: CASSGGLAGGGAYEQYF.

V gene TRBV4-3 combines with J gene TRBJ2-1; 7 positions match TRBD2. The germline V gene encodes CDR1 LGHNA and CDR2 YSLEER. V lost 1 base, J lost 8 bases, and 14 bases stayed unmatched. This CDR3 is built from 17 residues. This CDR3 is CASSQGVGRIFGDEQFF. For the CDR3, the DNA is TGCGCCAGCAGCCAAGGGGTCGGGAGGATTTTTGGGGATGAGCAGTTCTTC.

About this clone itself: The same CDR3 is also encoded by other DNA sequences in this sample. The genes are TRBV19 and TRBJ1-5, with D possibly TRBD1 on 6 matching bases. Trimming took off 7 bases at V and 2 bases at J, with 9 bases between the two ends. Germline assignment: CDR1 LNHDA and CDR2 SQIVND (reference sequence). The CDR3 consists of 13 residues. CDR3 sequence: CASNRAGNQPQHF. CDR3 DNA: TGTGCCAGTAACAGGGCTGGCAATCAGCCCCAGCATTTT.

The chain is built from TRBV14 and TRBJ2-4; tentatively, D is TRBD2 (5 bases). CDR1 is SGHDN, CDR2 FVKESK, per germline. Deletions cut 5 bases from V and 9 bases from J, with 14 bases between. This CDR3 has 13 amino acids. This CDR3 is CASSTRTGTIQYF. DNA of the CDR3: TGTGCCAGCAGCACTCGGACGGGAACCATTCAGTACTTC.

V gene TRBV7-9 combines with J gene TRBJ2-7, with D tentatively TRBD1 (6 bases). Germline-derived CDR1 and CDR2 are SEHNR and FQNEAQ (reference sequence). V was pared by 1 base and J by 3 bases, with 10 bases between. The length of the CDR3 is 14 residues. The CDR3 DNA reads as TGTGCCAGCAGCTTAGTAGCAGGGGTCTACGAGCAGTACTTC. Its protein is CASSLVAGVYEQYF.

The gene calls are TRBV5-5 and TRBJ1-1; tentative D call: TRBD1 (5 bases). Germline lookup yields CDR1 SGHKS and CDR2 YYEKEE (reference sequence). V lost 4 bases and J 0 bases, leaving 16 bases between the germline ends. There are 16 residues in the CDR3. The DNA of the CDR3 is TGTGCCAGCAGCCACGGCCGGCGGGGGTTGAACACTGAAGCTTTCTTT. Amino acids: CASSHGRRGLNTEAFF.